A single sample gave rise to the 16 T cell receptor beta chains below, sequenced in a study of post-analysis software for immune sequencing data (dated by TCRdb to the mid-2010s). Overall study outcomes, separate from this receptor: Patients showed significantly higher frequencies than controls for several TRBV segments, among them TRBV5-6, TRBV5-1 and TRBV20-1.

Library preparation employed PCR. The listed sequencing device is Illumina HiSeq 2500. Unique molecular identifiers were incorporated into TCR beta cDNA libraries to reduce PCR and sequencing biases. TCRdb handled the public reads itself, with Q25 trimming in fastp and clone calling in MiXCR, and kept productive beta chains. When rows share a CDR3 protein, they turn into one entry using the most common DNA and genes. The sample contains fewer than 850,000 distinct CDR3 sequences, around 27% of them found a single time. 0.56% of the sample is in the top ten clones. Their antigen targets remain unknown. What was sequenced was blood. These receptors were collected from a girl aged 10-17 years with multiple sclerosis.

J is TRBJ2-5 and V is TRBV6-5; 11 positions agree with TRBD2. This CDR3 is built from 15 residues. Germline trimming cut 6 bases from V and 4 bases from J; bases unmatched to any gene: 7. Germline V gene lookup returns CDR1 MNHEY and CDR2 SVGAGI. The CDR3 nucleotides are TGTGCCAGCAGGGGACTAGCGGAGTCTGTAGAGACCCAGTACTTC. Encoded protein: CASRGLAESVETQYF.

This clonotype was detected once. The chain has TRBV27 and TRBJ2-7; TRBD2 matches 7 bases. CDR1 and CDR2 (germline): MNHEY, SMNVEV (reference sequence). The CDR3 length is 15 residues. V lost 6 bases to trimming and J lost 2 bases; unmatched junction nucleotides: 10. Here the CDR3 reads CASSPLSGATYEQYF. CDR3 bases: TGTGCCAGCAGCCCCCTGAGCGGGGCAACCTACGAGCAGTACTTC.

For the CDR3, the DNA is TGTGCCAGCAGTTTACCCGGGACAGATTTCACAGATACGCAGTATTTT. This codes for CASSLPGTDFTDTQYF. This chain connects TRBV28 to TRBJ2-3; TRBD1 aligns across 7 bases. Per the germline V gene, CDR1 is MDHEN and CDR2 is SYDVKM. This CDR3 is 16 amino acids long. With 2 bases clipped from V and 2 bases from J, the junction kept 7 bases outside the gene matches.

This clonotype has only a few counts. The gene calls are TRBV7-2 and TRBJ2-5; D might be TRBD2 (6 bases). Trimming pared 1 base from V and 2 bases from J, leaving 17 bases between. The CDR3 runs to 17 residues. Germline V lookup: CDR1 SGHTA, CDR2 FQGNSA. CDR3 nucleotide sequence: TGTGCCAGCAGCTTAGAATCCATTTGGCGGGATCAAGAGACCCAGTACTTC. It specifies CASSLESIWRDQETQYF.

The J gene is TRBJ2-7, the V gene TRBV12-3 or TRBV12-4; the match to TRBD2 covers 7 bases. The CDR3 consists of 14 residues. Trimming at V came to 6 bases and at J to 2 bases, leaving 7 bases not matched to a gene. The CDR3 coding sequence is TGTGCCAGCAGGCGCCTAGCGGCAGCCTACGAGCAGTACTTC. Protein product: CASRRLAAAYEQYF.

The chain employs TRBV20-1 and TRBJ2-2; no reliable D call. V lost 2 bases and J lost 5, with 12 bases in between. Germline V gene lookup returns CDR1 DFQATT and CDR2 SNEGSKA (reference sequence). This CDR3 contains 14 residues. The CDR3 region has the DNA TGCAGTGCTAGACGTGACTTACGGACCGGGGAGCTGTTTTTT. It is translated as CSARRDLRTGELFF.

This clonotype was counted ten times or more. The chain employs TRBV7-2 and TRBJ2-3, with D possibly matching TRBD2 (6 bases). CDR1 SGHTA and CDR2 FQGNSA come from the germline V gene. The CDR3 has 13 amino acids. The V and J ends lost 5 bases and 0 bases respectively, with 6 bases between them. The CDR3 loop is CASSGGSTDTQYF. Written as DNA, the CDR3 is TGTGCCAGCAGCGGGGGGAGCACAGATACGCAGTATTTT. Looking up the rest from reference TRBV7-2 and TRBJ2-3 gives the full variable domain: GAGVSQSPSNKVTEKGKDVELRCDPISGHTALYWYRQSLGQGLEFLIYFQGNSAPDKSGLPSDRFSAERTGGSVSTLTIQRTQQEDSAVYLCASSGGSTDTQYFGPGTRLTVL.

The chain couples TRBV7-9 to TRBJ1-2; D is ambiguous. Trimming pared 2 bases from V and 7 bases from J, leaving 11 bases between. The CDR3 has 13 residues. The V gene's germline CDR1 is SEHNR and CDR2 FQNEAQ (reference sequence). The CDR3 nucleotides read TGTGCCAGCAGCTTAAGGGAAAGGACTGGCTACACCTTC. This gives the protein CASSLRERTGYTF. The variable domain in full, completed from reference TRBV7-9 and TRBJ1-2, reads DTGVSQNPRHKITKRGQNVTFRCDPISEHNRLYWYRQTLGQGPEFLTYFQNEAQLEKSRLLSDRFSAERPKGSFSTLEIQRTEQGDSAMYLCASSLRERTGYTFGSGTRLTVV.

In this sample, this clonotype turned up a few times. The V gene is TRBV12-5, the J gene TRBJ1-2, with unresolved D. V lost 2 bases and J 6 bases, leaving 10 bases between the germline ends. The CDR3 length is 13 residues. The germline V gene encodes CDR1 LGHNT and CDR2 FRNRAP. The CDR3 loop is CASGLRDRDGYTF. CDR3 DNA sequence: TGTGCTAGTGGTTTGAGGGATCGGGATGGCTACACCTTC.

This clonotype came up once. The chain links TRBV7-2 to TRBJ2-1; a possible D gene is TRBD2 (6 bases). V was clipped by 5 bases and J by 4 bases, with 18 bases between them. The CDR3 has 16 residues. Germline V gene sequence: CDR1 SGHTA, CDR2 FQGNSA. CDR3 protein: CASSPQTGARYNEQFF. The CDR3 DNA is TGTGCCAGCAGCCCCCAGACGGGAGCGCGTTACAATGAGCAGTTCTTC.

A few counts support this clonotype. In nucleotides, the CDR3 is TGTGCCAGCAGCTTAGGAGGGACAGGGTTTTTGCATGAGCAGTTCTTC. Protein: CASSLGGTGFLHEQFF. V usage is TRBV7-9 and J usage is TRBJ2-1; TRBD1 agrees at 9 bases. The V and J ends lost 1 base and 8 bases, in that order; junction bases with no gene match: 9. Germline-derived CDR1 and CDR2 are SEHNR and FQNEAQ (reference sequence). This CDR3 comprises 16 residues.

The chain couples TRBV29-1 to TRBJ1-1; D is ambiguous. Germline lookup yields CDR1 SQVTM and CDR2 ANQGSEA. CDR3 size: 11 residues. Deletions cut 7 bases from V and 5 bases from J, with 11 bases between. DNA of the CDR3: TGCAGCGCCTACATAGGAACTGAAGCTTTCTTT. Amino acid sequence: CSAYIGTEAFF. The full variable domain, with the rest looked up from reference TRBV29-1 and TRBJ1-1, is SAVISQKPSRDICQRGTSLTIQCQVDSQVTMMFWYRQQPGQSLTLIATANQGSEATYESGFVIDKFPISRPNLTFSTLTVSNMSPEDSSIYLCSAYIGTEAFFGQGTRLTVV.

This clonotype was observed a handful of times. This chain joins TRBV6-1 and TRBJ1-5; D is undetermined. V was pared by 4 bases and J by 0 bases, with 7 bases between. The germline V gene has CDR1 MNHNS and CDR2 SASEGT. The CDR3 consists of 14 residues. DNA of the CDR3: TGTGCCAGCAGTGTCAGAAATAGCAATCAGCCCCAGCATTTT. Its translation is CASSVRNSNQPQHF.

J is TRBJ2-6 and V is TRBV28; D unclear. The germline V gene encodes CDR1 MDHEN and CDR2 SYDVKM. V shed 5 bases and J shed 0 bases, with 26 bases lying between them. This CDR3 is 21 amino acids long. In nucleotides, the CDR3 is TGTGCCAGCAGTCCCCTTTACGCCGACACGATAACTTTCTCTGGGGCCAACGTCCTGACTTTC. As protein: CASSPLYADTITFSGANVLTF.

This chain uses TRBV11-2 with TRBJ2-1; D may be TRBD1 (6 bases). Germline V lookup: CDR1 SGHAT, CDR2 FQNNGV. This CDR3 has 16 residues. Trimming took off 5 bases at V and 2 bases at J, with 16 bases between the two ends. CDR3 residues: CASSPSSGAPYNEQFF. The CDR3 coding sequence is TGTGCCAGCAGCCCTTCTTCAGGGGCCCCCTACAATGAGCAGTTCTTC.

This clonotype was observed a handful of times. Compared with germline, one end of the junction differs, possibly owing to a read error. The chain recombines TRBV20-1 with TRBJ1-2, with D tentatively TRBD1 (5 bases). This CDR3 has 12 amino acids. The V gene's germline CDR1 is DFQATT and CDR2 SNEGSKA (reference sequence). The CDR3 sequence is CSRRGDNYGYTF. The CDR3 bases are TGCAGCCGCCGGGGGGATAACTATGGTTACACCTTC.